The 16 T cell receptor beta chains listed next were all sequenced from one sample in a study of shared T cell receptors in the human thymus. This table comes from immunoSEQ multiplex PCR, and its TCRdb copy is limited to in-frame clones, with some not included. The data contain more than 550,000 clones, more than 75% of them singletons. The same specimen was also included in a second study, on human thymus T cells.

The specimen was thymocytes. The receptor set was obtained from a boy in the first two years of life with a congenital heart defect.

The CDR3 coding sequence is TGCGCCAGCAGCGTTACCAGATTCTCTGGAAACACCATATATTTT. Amino acids: CASSVTRFSGNTIYF. The V gene is TRBV4-1, the J gene TRBJ1-3, with D uncertain. CDR3 length equals 15 residues. Deletions cut 5 bases from V and 0 bases from J, with 11 bases between. Germline V gene lookup returns CDR1 MGHRA and CDR2 YSYEKL.

V and J are TRBV27 and TRBJ2-7, with a weak D call TRBD1 (6 bases). V was trimmed by 5 bases and J by 2 bases, leaving 22 bases between them. The CDR3 length is 17 residues. CDR1 is MNHEY and CDR2 is SMNVEV in the germline V gene (reference sequence). CDR3 in DNA: TGTGCCAGCAGTCCCCTCCCAAGGGGGAGCCCTCCCTACGAGCAGTACTTC. Encoded protein: CASSPLPRGSPPYEQYF.

The V call is TRBV18, the J call TRBJ1-1, with a tentative D call TRBD1 (5 bases). Germline CDR1 is KGHSH and CDR2 is LQKENI. This CDR3 is 15 amino acids long. V lost 1 base, J lost 8 bases, and 17 bases lay in between. The CDR3: CASSPRGRDSGEAFF. In nucleotides, the CDR3 is TGTGCCAGCTCACCACGGGGGAGGGACTCGGGGGAAGCTTTCTTT.

A single count supports this clone. The chain links TRBV6-7 to TRBJ2-7, with unresolved D. TRBV6-7 is labeled an ORF, and its function is uncertain. Between the trimmed V and J ends, which lost 2 bases and 6 bases, there was a span of 14 bases. The CDR3 spans 14 residues. CDR3 nucleotides: TGTGCCAGCAGTTACGGTTTTGCAGGTAGCGAGCAGTACTTC. Protein sequence: CASSYGFAGSEQYF.

V is TRBV5-1 and J is TRBJ1-1; 7 bases map to TRBD1. Per the germline V gene, CDR1 is SGHRS and CDR2 is YFSETQ. Germline trimming cut 0 bases from V and 4 bases from J; bases unmatched to any gene: 9. This CDR3 has 16 residues. This chain's CDR3 is CASSLVPGQKFTEAFF. CDR3 coding DNA: TGCGCCAGCAGCTTGGTTCCGGGACAGAAGTTCACTGAAGCTTTCTTT.

The chain employs TRBV6-6 and TRBJ1-5; D possibly corresponds to TRBD1 (5 bases). The CDR3 contains 16 residues. Trimming cost V 4 bases and J 4 bases, with 17 bases left between them. Germline V gives CDR1 MNHNY, CDR2 SVGAGI (reference sequence). The chain's CDR3 is CASSFSAGQGNQPQHF. In DNA form, the CDR3 reads TGTGCCAGCAGTTTTTCGGCCGGGCAGGGTAATCAGCCCCAGCATTTT.

J is TRBJ2-4 and V is TRBV19, with 9 bases lining up with TRBD1. CDR1 is LNHDA, CDR2 SQIVND, per germline (reference sequence). Trimming removed 4 bases from V and 6 bases from J; junction bases left unmatched: 10. The CDR3 extends over 16 amino acids. CDR3 in DNA: TGTGCCAGTAGTACCTTCCGGGACAGGGACCTAAACATTCAGTACTTC. Its translation is CASSTFRDRDLNIQYF.

V usage is TRBV9 and J usage is TRBJ2-3, with 8 bases matching TRBD2. Trimming at V came to 0 bases and at J to 5 bases, leaving 8 bases not matched to a gene. Germline V gene data show CDR1 as SGDLS and CDR2 as YYNGEE. The CDR3 is 16 residues long. CDR3 DNA: TGTGCCAGCAGCGTAGGAACGGGAGGGCCGTTAGATACGCAGTATTTT. This gives the protein CASSVGTGGPLDTQYF. Using reference TRBV9 and TRBJ2-3 for the parts outside the CDR3, the full variable domain is DSGVTQTPKHLITATGQRVTLRCSPRSGDLSVYWYQQSLDQGLQFLIQYYNGEERAKGNILERFSAQQFPDLHSELNLSSLELGDSALYFCASSVGTGGPLDTQYFGPGTRLTVL.

The V call is TRBV19, the J call TRBJ1-2; 9 bases match TRBD1. This CDR3 is built from 15 residues. From germline, CDR1 is LNHDA and CDR2 SQIVND (reference sequence). J lost 6 bases, V lost 7 bases, and 12 bases had no gene match. The CDR3 is CASTNTGDRENGYTF. The CDR3 coding sequence is TGTGCCAGTACCAATACAGGGGACAGGGAGAATGGCTACACCTTC.

The count of this clone is one. J is TRBJ2-1 and V is TRBV29-1, with 15 bases aligning to TRBD2. The CDR3 has 19 residues. Germline-derived CDR1 and CDR2 are SQVTM and ANQGSEA. After removal of 3 bases from V and 2 bases from J, the junction contained 11 bases not matched to a gene. The CDR3 here is CSVEGSPGLAGGPYNEQFF. CDR3 DNA: TGCAGCGTTGAGGGGTCCCCGGGACTAGCGGGAGGTCCCTACAATGAGCAGTTCTTC.

The V and J genes are TRBV9 and TRBJ1-1; 7 nucleotides match TRBD1. Looked up from germline, CDR1 is SGDLS and CDR2 is YYNGEE. The CDR3 totals 16 residues. With 0 bases clipped from V and 0 bases from J, the junction kept 5 bases outside the gene matches. CDR3 residues: CASSVDQGGLNTEAFF. Written as DNA, the CDR3 is TGTGCCAGCAGCGTAGACCAGGGGGGTCTGAACACTGAAGCTTTCTTT.

This clone was counted a single time. The chain uses TRBV4-3 and TRBJ2-1; TRBD2 is a possible D gene (6 bases). Germline CDR1 reads LGHNA; CDR2 reads YSLEER. The CDR3 has 16 amino acids. V lost 3 bases and J lost 8, with 20 bases in between. The CDR3 coding sequence is TGCGCCAGCAGCCATATTGGGGGGTCTTGGTTCGATGAGCAGTTCTTC. This translates into CASSHIGGSWFDEQFF.

V usage is TRBV7-6 and J usage is TRBJ2-1, with TRBD2 identical over 10 bases. CDR3 length: 16 amino acids. Germline CDR1 and CDR2: SGHVS and FNYEAQ. J was trimmed by 1 base and V by 5 bases; bases with no gene match: 5. CDR3 residues: CASSLWTSGSYNEQFF. The CDR3 bases are TGTGCCAGCAGCCTCTGGACTAGCGGATCCTACAATGAGCAGTTCTTC.

CDR3 sequence: CASSQTPGGGANVLTF. CDR3 nucleotides: TGCGCCAGCAGCCAGACTCCAGGGGGTGGGGCCAACGTCCTGACTTTC. The rearrangement links TRBV4-3 to TRBJ2-6, with 7 bases identical to TRBD1. The CDR3 is 16 amino acids. Germline V gene lookup returns CDR1 LGHNA and CDR2 YSLEER. J gave up 3 bases and V 3 bases, and 5 bases lay outside the gene matches.

The chain is built from TRBV7-2 and TRBJ2-1, with 12 bases that match TRBD2. Per germline, CDR1 SGHTA and CDR2 FQGNSA. V dropped 7 bases and J dropped 7; count of bases not matched to a gene: 8. This CDR3 contains 15 residues. Written as DNA, the CDR3 is TGTGCCAGCATTCTAGCGGGAGGGCCTGGGAATGAGCAGTTCTTC. Translated: CASILAGGPGNEQFF.

V gene TRBV19 combines with J gene TRBJ1-2; D perhaps matches TRBD1 (5 bases). Between the trimmed V and J ends, which lost 3 bases and 6 bases, there was a span of 20 bases. Germline V lookup: CDR1 LNHDA, CDR2 SQIVND (reference sequence). CDR3 size: 16 residues. The CDR3 nucleotides read TGTGCCAGTAGTATGAGTTGGTACAGGATGGGCGATGGCTACACCTTC. Translating it yields CASSMSWYRMGDGYTF.